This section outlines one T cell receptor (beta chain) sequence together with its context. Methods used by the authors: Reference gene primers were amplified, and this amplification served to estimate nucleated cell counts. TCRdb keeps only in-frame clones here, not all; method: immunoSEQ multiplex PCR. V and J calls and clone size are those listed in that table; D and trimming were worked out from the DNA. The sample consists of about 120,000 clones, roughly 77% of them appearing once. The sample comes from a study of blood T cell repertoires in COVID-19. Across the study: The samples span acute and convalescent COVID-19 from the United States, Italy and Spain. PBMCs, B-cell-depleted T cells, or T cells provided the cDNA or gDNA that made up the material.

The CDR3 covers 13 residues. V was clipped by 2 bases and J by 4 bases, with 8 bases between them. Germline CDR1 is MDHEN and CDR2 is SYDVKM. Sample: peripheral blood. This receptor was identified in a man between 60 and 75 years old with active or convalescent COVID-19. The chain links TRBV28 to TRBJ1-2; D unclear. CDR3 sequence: CASSLGLPYGYTF. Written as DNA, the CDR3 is TGTGCCAGCAGTTTAGGACTGCCCTATGGCTACACCTTC.